This T cell receptor (beta chain) derives from a study of T cell changes during pregnancy in multiple sclerosis. The method was immunoSEQ multiplex PCR; TCRdb's version includes in-frame clones alone and lacks a portion of them. The table shows 85,000 to 130,000 clones, with around nine tenths occurring only once. In germline, CDR1 is SGDLS, CDR2 YYNGEE. With 0 bases removed from V and 2 bases from J, the gap between germline ends came to 13 bases. The CDR3 runs to 16 residues. The rearrangement uses TRBV9 and TRBJ2-3; maybe TRBD2 (7 bases). The origin of this receptor is a female donor with multiple sclerosis, enrolled in a pregnancy study. The sample here was peripheral blood, taken in the second trimester of pregnancy. CDR3: CASSVDEGGPTDTQYF. DNA for the CDR3: TGTGCCAGCAGCGTAGATGAGGGGGGGCCCACAGATACGCAGTATTTT.